The sequence of this TCR beta chain was determined in a study of T cell repertoires in cytomegalovirus infection. Study-wide findings and caveats: Ex vivo responses were dominated by HLA-C-restricted CMV-specific TCR beta clonotypes.

TCRdb re-analysed the reads in MiXCR, keeping a single row per CDR3 protein. The sample has approximately 70,000 distinct CDR3 sequences, 20% to 25% seen once. Notes on this clonotype: Antigen unknown.

Germline V gene sequence: CDR1 SGHDT, CDR2 YYEEEE. The CDR3 consists of 12 residues. With 5 bases removed from V and 4 bases from J, the gap between germline ends came to 9 bases. This TCR derives from a human donor in good health (CMV status not recorded). Some clones in this sample may be carry-over from other donors' samples. This chain joins TRBV5-6 and TRBJ1-1; D not certain. The sequenced sample consisted of PBMCs, sequenced either directly or after in vitro stimulation (not recorded which). For the CDR3, the DNA is TGTGCCAGCAGGGTGGGGAGCACTGAAGCTTTCTTT. It encodes CASRVGSTEAFF.